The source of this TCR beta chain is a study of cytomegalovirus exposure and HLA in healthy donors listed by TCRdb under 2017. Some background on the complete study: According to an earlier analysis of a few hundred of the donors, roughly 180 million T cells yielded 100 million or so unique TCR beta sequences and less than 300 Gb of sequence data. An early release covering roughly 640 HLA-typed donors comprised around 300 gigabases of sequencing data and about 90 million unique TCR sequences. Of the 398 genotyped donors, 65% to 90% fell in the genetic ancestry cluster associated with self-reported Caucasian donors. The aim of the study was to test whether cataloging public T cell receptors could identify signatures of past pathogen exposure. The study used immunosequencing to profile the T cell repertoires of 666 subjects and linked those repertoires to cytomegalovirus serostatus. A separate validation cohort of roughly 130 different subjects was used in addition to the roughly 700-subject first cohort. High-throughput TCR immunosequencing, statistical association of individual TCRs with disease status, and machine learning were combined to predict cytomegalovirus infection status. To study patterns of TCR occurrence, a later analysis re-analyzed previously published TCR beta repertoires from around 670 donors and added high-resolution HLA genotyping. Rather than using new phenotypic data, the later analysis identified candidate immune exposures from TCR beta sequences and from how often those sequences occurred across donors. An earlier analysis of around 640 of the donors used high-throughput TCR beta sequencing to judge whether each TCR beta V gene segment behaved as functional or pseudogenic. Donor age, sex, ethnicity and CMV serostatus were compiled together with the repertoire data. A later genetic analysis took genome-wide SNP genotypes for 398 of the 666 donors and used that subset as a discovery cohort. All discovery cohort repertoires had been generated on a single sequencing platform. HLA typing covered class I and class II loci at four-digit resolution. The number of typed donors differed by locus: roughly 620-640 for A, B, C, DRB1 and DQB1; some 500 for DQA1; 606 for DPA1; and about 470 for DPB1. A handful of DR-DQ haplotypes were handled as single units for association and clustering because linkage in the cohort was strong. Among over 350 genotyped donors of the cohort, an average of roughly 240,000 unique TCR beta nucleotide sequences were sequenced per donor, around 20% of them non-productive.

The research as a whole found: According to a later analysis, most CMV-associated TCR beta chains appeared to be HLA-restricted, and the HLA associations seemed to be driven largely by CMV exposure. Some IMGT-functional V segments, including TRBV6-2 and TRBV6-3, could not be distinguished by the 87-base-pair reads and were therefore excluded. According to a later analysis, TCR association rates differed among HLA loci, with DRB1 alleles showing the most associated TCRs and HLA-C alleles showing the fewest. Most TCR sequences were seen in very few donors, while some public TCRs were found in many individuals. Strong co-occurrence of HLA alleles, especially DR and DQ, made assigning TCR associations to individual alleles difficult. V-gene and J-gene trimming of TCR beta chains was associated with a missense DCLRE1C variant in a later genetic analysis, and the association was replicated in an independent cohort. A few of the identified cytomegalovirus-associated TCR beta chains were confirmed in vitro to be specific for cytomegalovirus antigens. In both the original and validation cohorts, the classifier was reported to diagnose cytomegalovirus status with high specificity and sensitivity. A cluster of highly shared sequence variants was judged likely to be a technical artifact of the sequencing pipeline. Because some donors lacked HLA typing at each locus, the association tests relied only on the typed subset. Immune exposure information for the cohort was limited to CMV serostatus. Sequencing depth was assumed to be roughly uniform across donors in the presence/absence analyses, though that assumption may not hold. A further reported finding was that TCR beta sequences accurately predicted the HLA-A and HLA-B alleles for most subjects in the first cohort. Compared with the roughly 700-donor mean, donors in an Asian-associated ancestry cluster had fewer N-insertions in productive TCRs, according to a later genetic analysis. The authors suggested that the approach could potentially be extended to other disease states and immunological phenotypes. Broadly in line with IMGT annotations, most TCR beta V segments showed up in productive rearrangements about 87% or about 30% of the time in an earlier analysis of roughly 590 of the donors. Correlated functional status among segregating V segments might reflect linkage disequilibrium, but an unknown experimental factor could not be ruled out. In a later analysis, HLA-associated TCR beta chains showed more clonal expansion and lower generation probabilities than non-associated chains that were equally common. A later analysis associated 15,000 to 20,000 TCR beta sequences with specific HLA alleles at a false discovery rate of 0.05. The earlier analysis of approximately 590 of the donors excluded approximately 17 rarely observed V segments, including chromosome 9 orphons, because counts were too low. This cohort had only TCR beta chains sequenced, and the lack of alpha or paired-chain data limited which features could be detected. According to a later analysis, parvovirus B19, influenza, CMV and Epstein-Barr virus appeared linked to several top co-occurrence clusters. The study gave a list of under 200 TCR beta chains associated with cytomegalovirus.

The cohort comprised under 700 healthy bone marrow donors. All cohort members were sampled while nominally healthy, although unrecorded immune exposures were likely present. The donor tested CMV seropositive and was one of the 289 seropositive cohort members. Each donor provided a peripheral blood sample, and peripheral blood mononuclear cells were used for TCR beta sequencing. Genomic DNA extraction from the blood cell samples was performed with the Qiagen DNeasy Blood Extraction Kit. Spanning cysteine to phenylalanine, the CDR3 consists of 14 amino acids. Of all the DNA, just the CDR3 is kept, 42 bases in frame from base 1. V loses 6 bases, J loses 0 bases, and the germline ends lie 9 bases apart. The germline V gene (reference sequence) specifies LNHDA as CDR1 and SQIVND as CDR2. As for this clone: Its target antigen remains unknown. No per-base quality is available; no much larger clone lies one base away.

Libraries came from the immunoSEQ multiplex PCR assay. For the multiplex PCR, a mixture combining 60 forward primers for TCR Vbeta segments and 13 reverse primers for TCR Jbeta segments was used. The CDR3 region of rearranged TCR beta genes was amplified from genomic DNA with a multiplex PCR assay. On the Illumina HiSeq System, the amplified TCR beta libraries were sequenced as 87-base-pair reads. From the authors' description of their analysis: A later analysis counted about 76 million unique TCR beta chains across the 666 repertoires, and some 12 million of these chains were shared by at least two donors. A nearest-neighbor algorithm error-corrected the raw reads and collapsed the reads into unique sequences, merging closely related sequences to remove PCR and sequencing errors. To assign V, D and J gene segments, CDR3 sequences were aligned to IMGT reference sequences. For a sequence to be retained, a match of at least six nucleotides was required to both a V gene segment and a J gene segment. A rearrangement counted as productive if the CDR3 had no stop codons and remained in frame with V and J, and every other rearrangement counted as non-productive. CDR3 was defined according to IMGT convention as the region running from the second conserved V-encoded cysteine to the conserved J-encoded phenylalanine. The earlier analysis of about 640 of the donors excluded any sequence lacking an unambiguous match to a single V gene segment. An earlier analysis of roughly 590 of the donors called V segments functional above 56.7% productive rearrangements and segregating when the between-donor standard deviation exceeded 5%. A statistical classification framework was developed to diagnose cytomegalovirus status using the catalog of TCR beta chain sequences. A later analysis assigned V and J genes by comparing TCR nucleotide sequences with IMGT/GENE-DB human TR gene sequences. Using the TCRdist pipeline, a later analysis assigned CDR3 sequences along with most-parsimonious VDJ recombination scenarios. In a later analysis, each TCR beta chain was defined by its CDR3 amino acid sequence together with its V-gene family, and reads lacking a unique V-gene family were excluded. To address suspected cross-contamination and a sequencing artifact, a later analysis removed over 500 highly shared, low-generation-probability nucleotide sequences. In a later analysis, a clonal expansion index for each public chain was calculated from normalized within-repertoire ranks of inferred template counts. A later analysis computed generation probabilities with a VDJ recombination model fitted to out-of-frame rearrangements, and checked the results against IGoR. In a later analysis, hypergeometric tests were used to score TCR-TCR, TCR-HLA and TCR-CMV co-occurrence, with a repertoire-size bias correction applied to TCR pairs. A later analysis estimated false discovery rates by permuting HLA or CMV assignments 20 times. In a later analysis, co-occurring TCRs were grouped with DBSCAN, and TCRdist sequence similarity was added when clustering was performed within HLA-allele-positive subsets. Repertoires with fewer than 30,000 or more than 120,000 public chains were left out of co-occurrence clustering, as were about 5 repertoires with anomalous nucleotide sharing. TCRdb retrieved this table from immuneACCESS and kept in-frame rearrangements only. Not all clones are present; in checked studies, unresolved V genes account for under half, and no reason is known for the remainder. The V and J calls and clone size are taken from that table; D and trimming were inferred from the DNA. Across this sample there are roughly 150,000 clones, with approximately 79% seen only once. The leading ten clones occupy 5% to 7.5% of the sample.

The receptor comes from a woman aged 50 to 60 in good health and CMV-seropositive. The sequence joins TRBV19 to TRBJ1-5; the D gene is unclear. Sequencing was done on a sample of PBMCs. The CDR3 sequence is CASRREGSNQPQHF. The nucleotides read TGTGCCAGTAGAAGGGAGGGTAGCAATCAGCCCCAGCATTTT. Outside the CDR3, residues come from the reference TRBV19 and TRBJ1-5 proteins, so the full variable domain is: DGGITQSPKYLFRKEGQNVTLSCEQNLNHDAMYWYRQDPGQGLRLIYYSQIVNDFQKGDIAEGYSVSREKKESFPLTVTSAQKNPTAFYLCASRREGSNQPQHFGDGTRLSIL.